Shown below are 29 T cell receptor beta chains from a single sample sequenced in a study of blood T cell repertoires in COVID-19. The method was immunoSEQ multiplex PCR; TCRdb's version includes in-frame clones alone and lacks a portion of them. The sample shows approximately 250,000 clones, 85% of them seen only once. The specimen sequenced was peripheral blood. These TCRs come from a man over 45 with COVID-19, enrolled during active disease.

This chain joins TRBV3-1 (or the pseudogene TRBV3-2) and TRBJ2-2; TRBD2 is a possible D gene (5 bases). V was pared by 1 base and J by 6 bases, with 9 bases between. The CDR3 runs 14 residues. From germline, CDR1 is LGHDT and CDR2 YNNKEL (reference sequence). CDR3 region: CASSQGRVSGELFF. The CDR3 coding sequence is TGTGCCAGCAGCCAAGGGCGGGTTTCCGGGGAGCTGTTTTTT.

The gene calls are TRBV7-2 and TRBJ1-6, with D possibly TRBD1 on 5 matching bases. V gave up 5 bases and J gave up 7 bases, with 12 bases separating them. The germline V gene encodes CDR1 SGHTA and CDR2 FQGNSA. The CDR3 spans 14 residues. CDR3 region: CASSNGDSNSPLHF. The CDR3 region has the DNA TGTGCCAGCAGCAATGGGGACTCCAATTCACCCCTCCACTTT.

This rearrangement joins TRBV27 to TRBJ2-1; 8 bases map to TRBD2. The CDR3 is 17 amino acids. From germline, CDR1 is MNHEY and CDR2 SMNVEV (reference sequence). With V trimmed by 2 bases and J by 3 bases, 9 bases remained unmatched. CDR3 bases: TGTGCCAGCAGTTTAAGGACTAGCACATTCGGCTACAATGAGCAGTTCTTC. Residues: CASSLRTSTFGYNEQFF.

This chain connects TRBV5-5 to TRBJ2-5; 7 positions agree with TRBD1. J was trimmed by 5 bases and V by 4 bases; bases with no gene match: 11. The CDR3 length is 15 residues. The germline V gene has CDR1 SGHKS and CDR2 YYEKEE (reference sequence). CDR3 residues: CASSVRQGIWETQYF. CDR3 nucleotides: TGTGCCAGCAGCGTACGACAGGGCATTTGGGAGACCCAGTACTTC.

This CDR3 reads CASSPGLAGGRGTQYF. The DNA of the CDR3 is TGTGCCAGCAGCCCCGGACTAGCGGGGGGGCGCGGGACCCAGTACTTC. The chain uses TRBV11-3 and TRBJ2-5; 15 bases are shared with TRBD2. Germline V gene sequence: CDR1 SGHNT, CDR2 YENEEA. There are 16 residues in the CDR3. The trim removed 5 bases at V and 7 bases at J, leaving 8 bases unmatched.

V gene TRBV5-1 combines with J gene TRBJ2-7; D perhaps matches TRBD1 (6 bases). CDR3 length: 14 amino acids. Trimming left V 7 bases short and J 0 bases short, with 14 bases between. From germline, CDR1 is SGHRS and CDR2 YFSETQ. CDR3 amino acids: CASAPGQSSYEQYF. The CDR3 bases are TGCGCCAGCGCGCCGGGACAAAGCTCCTACGAGCAGTACTTC.

The V call is TRBV9, the J call TRBJ1-5; 8 positions agree with TRBD1. Germline CDR1 SGDLS, CDR2 YYNGEE. This CDR3 spans 14 amino acids. J gave up 4 bases and V 2 bases, and 2 bases lay outside the gene matches. DNA of the CDR3: TGTGCCAGCAGCGTGACAGGGGCAAATCAGCCCCAGCATTTT. This codes for CASSVTGANQPQHF.

This chain joins TRBV12-5 and TRBJ2-1; 7 bases map to TRBD1. The CDR3 totals 15 residues. V lost 1 base and J lost 7; bases outside the gene matches: 7. The germline CDR1 and CDR2 sequences are LGHNT and FRNRAP. In DNA form, the CDR3 reads TGTGCTAGTGGTTTGGGGACAGGACCCTGGAATGAGCAGTTCTTC. Protein product: CASGLGTGPWNEQFF.

V and J are TRBV7-9 and TRBJ2-7; 7 nucleotides line up with TRBD1. The ends lost 3 bases at V and 5 bases at J; junction bases unmatched: 10. Germline assignment: CDR1 SEHNR and CDR2 FQNEAQ (reference sequence). This CDR3 has 15 amino acids. The CDR3 spells CASSLTTGKDHEQYF. In DNA form, the CDR3 reads TGTGCCAGCAGCTTGACGACAGGGAAGGACCACGAGCAGTACTTC.

The gene calls are TRBV21-1 and TRBJ2-1; no DNA check was done on the table's D call, TRBD2. TRBV21-1 is annotated as a pseudogene. CDR3 length: 17 residues. CDR3 in DNA: TGTGCCAGCAGGTACCTGGCGGAGGGGGGGCTTGGAAATGAGCAGTTCTTC. It translates to CASRYLAEGGLGNEQFF.

The chain couples TRBV7-3 to TRBJ2-3, with a weak D call TRBD2 (6 bases). This CDR3 is built from 16 residues. CDR1 and CDR2 (germline): SGHTA, FQGTGA. V lost 1 base and J 2 bases, leaving 13 bases between the germline ends. DNA for the CDR3: TGTGCCAGCAGCTTAAATGGCGGGGCGACCACAGATACGCAGTATTTT. The encoded protein is CASSLNGGATTDTQYF. Together with reference TRBV7-3 and TRBJ2-3, the CDR3 gives the full variable domain: GAGVSQTPSNKVTEKGKYVELRCDPISGHTALYWYRQSLGQGPEFLIYFQGTGAADDSGLPNDRFFAVRPEGSVSTLKIQRTERGDSAVYLCASSLNGGATTDTQYFGPGTRLTVL.

The sample holds one count of this clone. V gene TRBV4-1 combines with J gene TRBJ2-3; 8 nucleotides match TRBD1. This CDR3 comprises 14 residues. The germline V gene has CDR1 MGHRA and CDR2 YSYEKL. V was clipped by 5 bases and J by 4 bases; unmatched bases: 5. CDR3 sequence: CASSAPTGADTQYF. The CDR3 bases are TGCGCCAGCAGCGCCCCGACAGGGGCAGATACGCAGTATTTT.

V gene TRBV6-2 or TRBV6-3 combines with J gene TRBJ1-2; D unresolved. This CDR3 contains 15 residues. V was clipped by 0 bases and J by 7 bases, with 15 bases between them. From germline, CDR1 is MNHEY and CDR2 SVGEGT. CDR3 protein: CASSYSLGGGSGYTF. CDR3 DNA sequence: TGTGCCAGCAGTTACTCGTTGGGCGGAGGGAGTGGCTACACCTTC.

The chain combines TRBV19 with TRBJ2-1; a weak D match, TRBD1 (6 bases). The V gene's germline CDR1 is LNHDA and CDR2 SQIVND (reference sequence). The CDR3 is made up of 14 amino acids. The V end was cut by 8 bases, the J end by 0 bases, with 11 bases between. The CDR3 loop is CASVKDSSYNEQFF. CDR3 sequence (DNA): TGTGCCAGTGTTAAGGACAGCTCCTACAATGAGCAGTTCTTC.

The chain employs TRBV11-2 and TRBJ1-2, with 7 bases lining up with TRBD1. CDR1 SGHAT and CDR2 FQNNGV come from the germline V gene. V dropped 3 bases and J dropped 2; count of bases not matched to a gene: 3. The CDR3 totals 14 residues. The CDR3 spells CASSFGTENYGYTF. The CDR3, as DNA: TGTGCCAGCAGCTTCGGGACAGAGAACTATGGCTACACCTTC.

This clone has only one observation. J is TRBJ1-5 and V is TRBV28, with D possibly TRBD1 on 6 matching bases. The germline V and J ends were trimmed by 6 bases and 7 bases, with 13 bases remaining between them. This CDR3 contains 13 residues. Germline assignment: CDR1 MDHEN and CDR2 SYDVKM. The CDR3 region is CASSLGGAQPQHF. The CDR3 DNA sequence: TGTGCCAGCAGCCTGGGGGGGGCGCAGCCCCAGCATTTT. Variable domain in full (rest from reference TRBV28 and TRBJ1-5): DVKVTQSSRYLVKRTGEKVFLECVQDMDHENMFWYRQDPGLGLRLIYFSYDVKMKEKGDIPEGYSVSREKKERFSLILESASTNQTSMYLCASSLGGAQPQHFGDGTRLSIL.

The chain couples TRBV5-1 to TRBJ1-6; a possible D gene is TRBD1 (5 bases). Germline CDR1 SGHRS, CDR2 YFSETQ. Trimming stripped 2 bases from V and 5 bases from J, with 11 bases between. CDR3 length: 15 residues. The CDR3 sequence: CASSFVGEDNSPLHF. CDR3 nucleotide sequence: TGCGCCAGCAGCTTCGTAGGGGAGGATAATTCACCCCTCCACTTT.

Worth noting for this clone: The sample has other DNA sequences that encode this CDR3 too. The V call is TRBV18, the J call TRBJ2-5, with D uncertain. Germline V lookup: CDR1 KGHSH, CDR2 LQKENI. The CDR3 length is 12 residues. Trimming took 4 bases from V and 2 from J, leaving 5 bases between them. Here the CDR3 reads CASSLAQETQYF. In nucleotides, the CDR3 is TGTGCCAGCTCACTTGCGCAAGAGACCCAGTACTTC.

The chain employs TRBV11-3 and TRBJ1-2; unclear D gene. In germline, CDR1 is SGHNT, CDR2 YENEEA. V lost 1 base to trimming and J lost 4 bases, with 4 bases between them. The CDR3 loop spans 12 amino acids. The CDR3 spells CASSLGPYGYTF. CDR3 coding DNA: TGTGCCAGCAGCTTAGGGCCCTATGGCTACACCTTC.

As DNA, the CDR3 is TGCGCCAGCAGCTTGGCTGCGGGGGGGAAAGAGACCCAGTACTTC. Amino acid sequence: CASSLAAGGKETQYF. The chain employs TRBV5-1 and TRBJ2-5, with 9 nucleotides matching TRBD2. CDR3 length: 15 amino acids. Losses at the gene ends were 0 bases for V and 3 bases for J; bases not matched to a gene: 3. Germline CDR1 is SGHRS and CDR2 is YFSETQ.

The V gene is TRBV5-4, the J gene TRBJ1-1; D is perhaps TRBD1 (5 bases). V was cut by 0 bases and J by 0 bases, with 18 bases left in between. Germline V gives CDR1 SGHNT, CDR2 YYREEE (reference sequence). The CDR3 length is 18 residues. CDR3 region: CASSLGLQGAGMNTEAFF. For the CDR3, the DNA is TGTGCCAGCAGCTTGGGTTTGCAAGGGGCCGGCATGAACACTGAAGCTTTCTTT.

This clone was found many times. The chain combines TRBV6-2 or TRBV6-3 with TRBJ2-1; the D is unclear. The V end lost 2 bases, the J end lost 0 bases, and 8 bases lay between the germline ends. The CDR3 is 15 amino acids. CDR1 is MNHEY, CDR2 SVGEGT, per germline. In DNA, the CDR3 is TGTGCCAGCAGTTACGAGCTTAGCTCCTACAATGAGCAGTTCTTC. The encoded protein is CASSYELSSYNEQFF.

This rearrangement joins TRBV5-4 to TRBJ2-1; TRBD2 is a possible D gene (6 bases). The CDR3 is 15 residues long. The ends were cut back, 4 bases at V and 2 bases at J, with 13 bases in the middle. CDR1 SGHNT and CDR2 YYREEE come from the germline V gene (reference sequence). The CDR3 here is CASSPGGSPYNEQFF. As DNA, the CDR3 is TGTGCCAGCAGCCCCGGGGGTTCGCCCTACAATGAGCAGTTCTTC.

This chain uses TRBV12-3 or TRBV12-4 with TRBJ1-5; D uncertain. This CDR3 region has 13 residues. Trimming removed 8 bases at V and 7 bases at J, with 15 bases between. The CDR3 DNA follows: TGTGCCAGCTGTCGAGGGAGAGCCCAGCCCCAGCATTTT. It translates to CASCRGRAQPQHF.

The chain is built from TRBV5-1 and TRBJ2-1; 12 nucleotides align to TRBD2. The CDR3 consists of 18 residues. CDR1 SGHRS and CDR2 YFSETQ come from the germline V gene. V trimming: 1 base; J trimming: 0 bases; junction bases outside the gene matches: 5. The CDR3: CASSLRASGGASYNEQFF. The CDR3 DNA sequence: TGCGCCAGCAGCTTGAGGGCTAGCGGGGGGGCCTCCTACAATGAGCAGTTCTTC. The variable domain in full, completed from reference TRBV5-1 and TRBJ2-1, reads KAGVTQTPRYLIKTRGQQVTLSCSPISGHRSVSWYQQTPGQGLQFLFEYFSETQRNKGNFPGRFSGRQFSNSRSEMNVSTLELGDSALYLCASSLRASGGASYNEQFFGPGTRLTVL.

In its sample, this clone was seen once. V is TRBV5-1 and J is TRBJ2-5; the match to TRBD2 covers 10 bases. This CDR3 is built from 15 residues. V trimming: 0 bases; J trimming: 3 bases; junction bases outside the gene matches: 2. CDR1 SGHRS and CDR2 YFSETQ come from the germline V gene. The CDR3 DNA reads as TGCGCCAGCAGCTTGGAACTAGCGGGGAAAGAGACCCAGTACTTC. Translated: CASSLELAGKETQYF.

This rearrangement joins TRBV5-5 to TRBJ1-1; unclear D gene. V lost 2 bases to trimming and J lost 1 base, with 12 bases between them. The CDR3 extends over 15 amino acids. Germline V gene lookup returns CDR1 SGHKS and CDR2 YYEKEE (reference sequence). Here the CDR3 DNA reads TGTGCCAGCAGCTTTTTGGCTTCGTCGAACACTGAAGCTTTCTTT. The encoded protein is CASSFLASSNTEAFF.

The chain combines TRBV3-1 (or the pseudogene TRBV3-2) with TRBJ2-2; 9 positions agree with TRBD1. The CDR3 extends over 15 amino acids. Germline trimming cut 6 bases from V and 1 base from J; bases unmatched to any gene: 3. Germline V gene lookup returns CDR1 LGHDT and CDR2 YNNKEL (reference sequence). For the CDR3, the DNA is TGTGCCAGCAGTAAGGGACAGGGGAACACCGGGGAGCTGTTTTTT. Translated: CASSKGQGNTGELFF.

The sample holds a few counts of this clone. The rearrangement joins TRBV9 to TRBJ1-3, with D possibly being TRBD1 (5 bases). The CDR3 length is 16 residues. Trimming shortened V by 0 bases and J by 0 bases, and 10 bases separated the two germline ends. CDR1 is SGDLS, CDR2 YYNGEE, per germline. CDR3 DNA: TGTGCCAGCAGCGTAGATCAGGGCCTCTCTGGAAACACCATATATTTT. It is translated as CASSVDQGLSGNTIYF.